This record covers a single T cell receptor beta chain. Its target is not known. Time point denoted: blood from clinic visit 5 months post-surgery; TSC patient then seizure free. Only cases whose brain tissue showed the highest T cell transcript signatures were sequenced. Before surgery, patients took at least one anti-epileptic drug. The repertoire was sequenced with immunoSEQ multiplex PCR; TCRdb's copy has only in-frame clones and lacks some. The sample has hundreds of thousands of clones, nearly 95% seen once; the top ten hold 5.7%. This sample is part of a study of brain T cells in children with intractable seizures. This CDR3 comprises 13 residues. Germline CDR1 reads SGHAT; CDR2 reads FQDESV (reference sequence). Trimming shortened V by 4 bases and J by 1 base, and 7 bases separated the two germline ends. Study conclusions and caveats: Pre-surgery blood may have been undersampled, hiding some clones.

This material consisted of peripheral blood, taken less than 6 months after surgery. This clonotype was obtained from a boy younger than two with tuberous sclerosis and intractable seizures. V gene TRBV11-1 combines with J gene TRBJ1-1, with D tentatively TRBD1 (6 bases). The CDR3 loop reads CASSSRGNTEAFF. The CDR3 DNA follows: TGTGCCAGCAGCTCCAGGGGGAACACTGAAGCTTTCTTT.